This entry lists 4 T cell receptor beta chains sequenced from one sample in a study of T cell changes during pregnancy in multiple sclerosis. Profiled with immunoSEQ multiplex PCR; TCRdb holds only in-frame clones, not every one. The data contain 60,000 to 65,000 clones, 92% of them singletons. The sequencing used peripheral blood, collected in the first trimester of pregnancy. These receptors all stem from a female donor with multiple sclerosis, enrolled in a pregnancy study.

This clone was seen only a few times. The gene calls are TRBV7-2 and TRBJ2-5; D is uncertain. CDR1 and CDR2 (germline): SGHTA, FQGNSA. Trimming shortened V by 5 bases and J by 2 bases, and 9 bases separated the two germline ends. The CDR3 sequence is 13 residues long. In nucleotides, the CDR3 is TGTGCCAGCAGCCAAGCCCGACAAGAGACCCAGTACTTC. Translation gives CASSQARQETQYF.

This rearrangement joins TRBV4-2 to TRBJ2-5; tentative D call: TRBD2 (5 bases). V lost 3 bases and J lost 5, with 10 bases in between. CDR3 length: 13 amino acids. Germline CDR1 and CDR2: LGHNA and YNFKEQ. CDR3 region: CASSQGVRETQYF. The DNA of the CDR3 is TGTGCCAGCAGCCAGGGAGTCAGGGAGACCCAGTACTTC.

The gene calls are TRBV14 and TRBJ2-7, with 7 bases lining up with TRBD1. Germline V gene data show CDR1 as SGHDN and CDR2 as FVKESK. V lost 5 bases to trimming and J lost 4 bases; unmatched junction nucleotides: 2. The CDR3 totals 12 residues. The CDR3 coding sequence is TGTGCCAGCAGCAAACAGGGGTACGAGCAGTACTTC. It translates to CASSKQGYEQYF.

The chain recombines TRBV19 with TRBJ2-3; D gene uncertain. CDR3 size: 12 residues. The V end lost 4 bases, the J end lost 2 bases, and 4 bases lay between the germline ends. The V gene's germline CDR1 is LNHDA and CDR2 SQIVND (reference sequence). In nucleotides, the CDR3 is TGTGCCAGTAGTACCGTCACAGATACGCAGTATTTT. Amino acids: CASSTVTDTQYF.